Listed here are 8 T cell receptor beta chains from one sample, sequenced in a study of T cells in women clearing cervical HPV infection. Assay used: immunoSEQ multiplex PCR; TCRdb lists only in-frame clones, some missing. In all, the sample yields 40,000 or so clones. Sequenced: blood buffy coat. Receptors were obtained from a woman aged 18 to 75 with a cervical HPV16 infection that either progressed to CIN3+ or cleared (not recorded which).

A word on this clone: The read halts 3 residues ahead of the CDR3 end, with the missing end drawn from the germline J gene. This rearrangement joins TRBV30 to TRBJ2-3; D call uncertain. The CDR3 runs to 15 residues. Germline CDR1 reads GTSNPN; CDR2 reads SVGIG (reference sequence). Here the CDR3 reads CAWSVEENSNQPQYF. The covered CDR3 bases are TGTGCCTGGAGTGTAGAGGAGAATAGCAATCAGCCG.

A word on this clone: The CDR3 end lies 3 residues beyond the end of the read and is filled in from the germline J gene. The V and J genes are TRBV20-1 and TRBJ2-5; 7 bases line up with TRBD1. Per germline, CDR1 DFQATT and CDR2 SNEGSKA (reference sequence). The CDR3 contains 15 residues. Trimming removed 1 base from V and 0 bases from J; junction bases left unmatched: 5. The part of the CDR3 DNA that was read is TGCAGTGCTAGAGTCCTCGGACAGGACCAAGAGACC. It is translated as CSARVLGQDQET. The whole CDR3 is CSARVLGQDQETQYF.

Points on this clone: The sequence runs out 3 residues before the end of the CDR3; the remainder is reconstructed from the germline J gene. This rearrangement joins TRBV7-9 to TRBJ1-2; D may be TRBD1 (6 bases). Germline lookup yields CDR1 SEHNR and CDR2 FQNEAQ (reference sequence). V was clipped by 1 base and J by 4 bases, with 10 bases between them. The CDR3 spans 14 residues. CDR3 DNA, as far as it was read: TGTGCCAGCAGCTTAGTAGGGGGGGGCTATGGC. As protein: CASSLVGGGYG. The full CDR3 is CASSLVGGGYGYTF.

As to this clone: The observed sequence ends 3 residues before the CDR3 terminus, with the missing tail filled in from the germline J gene. This chain joins TRBV7-9 and TRBJ2-2; TRBD1 aligns across 7 bases. V was pared by 5 bases and J by 1 base, with 4 bases of the junction left unmatched. The germline V gene has CDR1 SEHNR and CDR2 FQNEAQ (reference sequence). This CDR3 is built from 15 residues. The CDR3 sequence is CASSRTGGNTGELFF. CDR3 DNA (partial): TGTGCCAGCAGCCGGACAGGCGGGAACACCGGGGAG.

Remarks on this clone: The sequenced fragment ends 3 residues before the CDR3 boundary, so the rest is inferred from the germline J gene. This rearrangement joins TRBV2 to TRBJ2-5, with 8 nucleotides matching TRBD2. The CDR3 totals 13 residues. The germline V gene encodes CDR1 SNHLY and CDR2 FYNNEI. Trimming removed 6 bases from V and 5 bases from J; junction bases left unmatched: 5. The covered CDR3 bases are TGTGCCAGCAGGTTAGCGGGAAGGGAGACC. Its translation is CASRLAGRET. The complete CDR3 reads CASRLAGRETQYF.

Here the CDR3 reads CASTTLGQGAESDYTF. Incomplete CDR3 DNA: TGTGCCAGTACAACTTTAGGACAGGGGGCGGAGAGTGAC. The chain has TRBV19 and TRBJ1-2; TRBD1 aligns across 11 bases. From the germline J gene comes the end of the CDR3, since the read stops 3 residues before it. Germline V gene data show CDR1 as LNHDA and CDR2 as SQIVND (reference sequence). There are 16 residues in the CDR3.

Of note for this clone: The read stops 3 residues short of the end of the CDR3; the missing end is completed from the germline J gene. The chain has TRBV2 and TRBJ2-7; 11 nucleotides agree with TRBD2. The CDR3 is 16 amino acids. Germline assignment: CDR1 SNHLY and CDR2 FYNNEI. The V and J ends lost 4 bases and 2 bases, in that order; junction bases with no gene match: 7. The CDR3 reads CASSGYSSGRPYEQYF. The sequenced part of the CDR3 DNA is TGTGCCAGCAGTGGCTACTCTAGCGGGAGGCCCTACGAG.

Comments on this clone: The read gets to within 3 residues of the CDR3 end, and the germline J gene fills in the rest. The chain has TRBV5-6 and TRBJ2-2; 7 bases are a match to TRBD1. The length of the CDR3 is 14 residues. Looked up from germline, CDR1 is SGHDT and CDR2 is YYEEEE. The sequenced part of the CDR3 DNA is TGTGCCAGCAGCTACGGGACAGCAAATTCACCG. It specifies CASSYGTANSP. The complete CDR3 protein is CASSYGTANSPLFF.